The rows below give T cell receptor beta chains drawn from one sample of a study of T cells in Graves' hyperthyroidism and ophthalmopathy. MiXCR, run by TCRdb on the multiplex PCR reads, gives a single entry per CDR3 protein. This table holds 550,000 to 700,000 distinct CDR3 sequences, 14% to 15% found once. Sequenced: blood. All receptors derive from a woman in her thirties or forties with Graves' ophthalmopathy. Each CDR3 is given with its conserved first and last residue. D genes are given only for firm matches. The size field is filled for only some rows; it gives once, few, many or a size class.

V gene,clone size,D gene,J gene,CDR3 protein,CDR3 DNA
TRBV6-2/TRBV6-3,many,-,TRBJ2-6,CASRDRSAGANVLTF,TGTGCCAGCCGGGACCGCTCAGCCGGGGCCAACGTCCTGACTTTC
TRBV11-2,-,TRBD2,TRBJ2-7,CASSFLAGAQFNEQYF,TGTGCCAGCAGCTTCCTTGCGGGAGCCCAGTTTAACGAGCAGTACTTC
TRBV5-6,many,-,TRBJ1-1,CASSTGSWTEAFF,TGTGCCAGCAGCACCGGATCGTGGACTGAAGCTTTCTTT
TRBV20-1,many,-,TRBJ1-2,CSVSPPDGYTF,TGCAGTGTCAGTCCCCCTGATGGCTACACCTTC
TRBV6-2/TRBV6-3,-,-,TRBJ2-5,CASSYNPGSMETQYF,TGTGCCAGCAGTTACAATCCAGGCTCTATGGAGACCCAGTACTTC
TRBV29-1,many,-,TRBJ2-7,CSVGGHDYEQYF,TGCAGCGTTGGGGGACACGACTACGAGCAGTACTTC
TRBV19,-,-,TRBJ2-2,CASSLQSLTGELFF,TGTGCCAGTAGTCTCCAGTCCTTAACCGGGGAGCTGTTTTTT
TRBV27,few,-,TRBJ2-5,CASSLGTSPTRQETQYF,TGTGCCAGCAGTTTGGGGACATCTCCGACTCGGCAAGAGACCCAGTACTTC
TRBV11-1,-,TRBD2,TRBJ2-2,CASSFPLASGNTGELFF,TGTGCCAGCAGCTTCCCGCTTGCTAGCGGGAACACCGGGGAGCTGTTTTTT
TRBV5-1,many,-,TRBJ2-7,CASSPGGHPEQYF,TGCGCCAGCAGCCCGGGGGGACACCCCGAGCAGTACTTC
TRBV29-1,-,-,TRBJ2-7,CSVEDHSEMRQYF,TGCAGCGTTGAAGATCATAGTGAGATGCGGCAGTACTTC
TRBV5-1,few,TRBD1,TRBJ2-2,CASSSSGQALRTGELFF,TGCGCCAGCAGCTCCTCGGGACAGGCGTTACGGACCGGGGAGCTGTTTTTT
TRBV4-1,many,TRBD2,TRBJ2-7,CASSLRTSGMYEQYF,TGCGCCAGCAGCCTCAGGACTAGCGGGATGTACGAGCAGTACTTC
TRBV6-5,many,-,TRBJ2-7,CASSLTVEKDEQYF,TGTGCCAGCAGTTTGACAGTAGAGAAGGACGAGCAGTACTTC
TRBV5-4,many,TRBD1,TRBJ2-7,CASSPRDRGTGEQYF,TGTGCCAGCAGCCCACGGGACAGGGGTACGGGCGAGCAGTACTTC
TRBV9,-,-,TRBJ2-6,CASSVGGTLSGANVLTF,TGTGCCAGCAGCGTAGGGGGGACACTCTCTGGGGCCAACGTCCTGACTTTC
TRBV7-9,-,TRBD1,TRBJ1-5,CASSLGGGPNQPQHF,TGTGCCAGCAGCTTAGGAGGGGGCCCCAATCAGCCCCAGCATTTT
TRBV28,many,-,TRBJ2-3,CASSLDPDTQYF,TGTGCCAGCAGTTTGGATCCGGATACGCAGTATTTT
TRBV6-2/TRBV6-3,-,TRBD1,TRBJ2-2,CASSYSTGFHTGELFF,TGTGCCAGCAGTTACTCGACAGGGTTTCACACCGGGGAGCTGTTTTTT
TRBV6-5,many,TRBD2,TRBJ2-7,CASSYSGGTSGGYEQYF,TGTGCCAGCAGTTACTCAGGAGGGACTAGCGGAGGGTACGAGCAGTACTTC
TRBV2,few,-,TRBJ2-2,CASSGREITGELFF,TGTGCCAGCAGTGGGCGGGAAATCACCGGGGAGCTGTTTTTT
TRBV18,-,-,TRBJ2-7,CASSLGGTLSYEQYF,TGTGCCAGCTCACTTGGCGGGACGTTATCCTACGAGCAGTACTTC
TRBV15,many,TRBD2,TRBJ2-2,CATSRDGGRAVGELFF,TGTGCCACCAGCAGAGATGGCGGGAGGGCCGTCGGGGAGCTGTTTTTT
TRBV5-1,many,-,TRBJ2-1,CASSLSRVSYNEQFF,TGCGCCAGCAGCTTGTCAAGGGTCTCCTACAATGAGCAGTTCTTC
TRBV11-2,many,-,TRBJ2-5,CASSSVGGQETQYF,TGTGCCAGCAGCTCCGTCGGGGGGCAGGAGACCCAGTACTTC
TRBV10-1,many,TRBD2,TRBJ2-2,CASSEGSGGTGELFF,TGCGCCAGCAGTGAGGGTAGCGGGGGCACCGGGGAGCTGTTTTTT
TRBV6-2/TRBV6-3,many,TRBD1,TRBJ2-7,CASSQGAIEQYF,TGTGCCAGCTCCCAGGGGGCTATCGAGCAGTACTTC
TRBV7-9,many,-,TRBJ2-7,CASSPHEEVGEQYF,TGTGCCAGCAGCCCCCACGAAGAGGTCGGCGAGCAGTACTTC
TRBV20-1,many,TRBD2,TRBJ2-7,CSAVLAGVSYEQYF,TGCAGTGCGGTACTAGCGGGAGTCTCCTACGAGCAGTACTTC
TRBV2,-,-,TRBJ1-5,CASSEVAQPQHF,TGTGCCAGCAGTGAAGTGGCCCAGCCCCAGCATTTT
TRBV28,few,-,TRBJ2-7,CASSTPGPKLSEQYF,TGTGCCAGCAGTACTCCGGGCCCTAAACTTAGCGAGCAGTACTTC
TRBV15,many,-,TRBJ2-2,CATSRVPEYTGELFF,TGTGCCACCAGCAGAGTCCCGGAGTACACCGGGGAGCTGTTTTTT
TRBV19,many,-,TRBJ2-2,CASSLLVTGELFF,TGTGCCAGTAGTCTACTAGTCACCGGGGAGCTGTTTTTT
TRBV10-3,many,-,TRBJ2-5,CAIGAAQETQYF,TGTGCCATCGGTGCAGCCCAAGAGACCCAGTACTTC
TRBV15,-,TRBD2,TRBJ2-5,CATSRGTGGPWETQYF,TGTGCCACCAGCAGAGGCACGGGAGGGCCGTGGGAGACCCAGTACTTC
TRBV24-1,many,TRBD2,TRBJ2-5,CATSDQREIRETQYF,TGTGCCACCAGTGATCAGCGGGAGATTCGAGAGACCCAGTACTTC
TRBV29-1,many,TRBD1,TRBJ2-7,CSVAGVRDRGTEQYF,TGCAGCGTTGCTGGTGTCCGGGACAGGGGGACCGAGCAGTACTTC
TRBV28,many,TRBD1,TRBJ2-7,CASSLRDRVPYEQYF,TGTGCCAGCAGTTTACGGGACAGGGTCCCCTACGAGCAGTACTTC
TRBV30,few,-,TRBJ1-6,CAWSVPGHFNSPLHF,TGTGCCTGGAGTGTACCTGGACATTTTAATTCACCCCTCCACTTT
TRBV7-9,few,TRBD1,TRBJ2-7,CASSTLTGFYEQYF,TGTGCCAGCAGCACACTGACAGGGTTCTACGAGCAGTACTTC
TRBV2,many,-,TRBJ1-1,CASSESGVMVAFF,TGTGCCAGCAGTGAAAGTGGGGTGATGGTTGCTTTCTTT
TRBV7-9,-,TRBD2,TRBJ2-5,CASSLGEGSGQETQYF,TGTGCCAGCAGCTTGGGGGAGGGGTCAGGGCAGGAGACCCAGTACTTC
TRBV28,many,TRBD1,TRBJ1-6,CASSLPGQAYNSPLHF,TGTGCCAGCAGTTTACCAGGACAGGCGTATAATTCACCCCTCCACTTT
TRBV9,many,-,TRBJ2-3,CASSVLSGSTDTQYF,TGTGCCAGCAGCGTACTGAGCGGAAGCACAGATACGCAGTATTTT
TRBV18,few,TRBD1,TRBJ2-7,CASSPGTGPDEQYF,TGTGCCAGCTCACCCGGGACAGGGCCTGACGAGCAGTACTTC
TRBV20-1,many,TRBD2,TRBJ2-5,CSARDSGIETQYF,TGCAGTGCTAGGGATAGCGGGATTGAGACCCAGTACTTC
TRBV19,many,-,TRBJ2-4,CASSEDRLKNIQYF,TGTGCCAGTAGTGAGGACAGACTCAAAAACATTCAGTACTTC
TRBV24-1,many,TRBD1,TRBJ2-5,CATSDLGQGPNQETQYF,TGTGCCACCAGTGACCTGGGACAGGGGCCGAATCAAGAGACCCAGTACTTC